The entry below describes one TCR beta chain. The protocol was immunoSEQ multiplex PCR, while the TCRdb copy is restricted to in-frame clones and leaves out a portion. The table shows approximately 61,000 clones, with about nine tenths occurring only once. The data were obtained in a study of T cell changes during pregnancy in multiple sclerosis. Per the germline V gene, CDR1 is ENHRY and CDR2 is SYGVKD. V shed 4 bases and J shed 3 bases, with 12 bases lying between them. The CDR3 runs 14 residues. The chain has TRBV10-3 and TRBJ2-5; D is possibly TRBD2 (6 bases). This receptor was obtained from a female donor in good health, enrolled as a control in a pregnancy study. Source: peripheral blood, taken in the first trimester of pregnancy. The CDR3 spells CAISVSGEEETQYF. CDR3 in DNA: TGTGCCATCAGTGTGTCGGGAGAGGAAGAGACCCAGTACTTC.